This is a list of T cell receptor beta chains from one sample in a study of brain T cells in children with intractable seizures. Sequencing was performed with immunoSEQ multiplex PCR; in TCRdb, only in-frame clones are kept and a portion is missing. Here the sample spans around 340,000 clones, 93% being singletons. Here the sequenced sample was peripheral blood, taken less than 6 months after surgery. These receptors were obtained from a boy less than two years old with tuberous sclerosis and intractable seizures. Each CDR3 is given with its conserved first and last residue. Fields, in order: clone size, D gene, V gene, J gene, CDR3 protein, CDR3 DNA. A D gene is named only where the DNA matches it firmly. Part of the rows lack a size; the others show once, few, many or a class for expanded clones.

.	.	TRBV5-1	TRBJ1-2	CASSLGQSYGYTF	TGCGCCAGCAGCTTGGGCCAGAGCTATGGCTACACCTTC
.	.	TRBV7-3	TRBJ2-3	CASRRAGTDTQYF	TGTGCCAGCAGAAGGGCAGGCACAGATACGCAGTATTTT
.	.	TRBV19	TRBJ1-1	CASNPTDNTEAFF	TGTGCCAGTAACCCGACAGATAACACTGAAGCTTTCTTT
.	.	TRBV28	TRBJ1-2	CASSLVDGYGYTF	TGTGCCAGCAGTTTAGTCGACGGCTATGGCTACACCTTC
.	.	TRBV7-8	TRBJ1-1	CASSGSGPSMNTEAFF	TGTGCCAGCAGCGGGTCAGGGCCATCTATGAACACTGAAGCTTTCTTT
.	TRBD2	TRBV30	TRBJ2-7	CAWSSLAGEAYEQYF	TGTGCCTGGAGTTCACTAGCGGGAGAAGCCTACGAGCAGTACTTC
.	.	TRBV5-6	TRBJ1-5	CASSVGGSMLAQHF	TGTGCCAGCAGCGTCGGGGGTTCAATGCTCGCCCAGCATTTT
.	.	TRBV10-3	TRBJ2-7	CAISESGRGVTYEQYF	TGTGCCATCAGTGAGTCTGGCAGGGGGGTAACCTACGAGCAGTACTTC
.	.	TRBV6-4	TRBJ1-5	CASSDRGGKYSGGNQPQHF	TGTGCCAGCAGTGACAGGGGCGGGAAGTATAGCGGTGGCAATCAGCCCCAGCATTTT
.	.	TRBV5-6	TRBJ1-1	CASRRGAAEAFF	TGTGCCAGCAGGCGGGGGGCAGCTGAAGCTTTCTTT
.	.	TRBV5-1	TRBJ1-1	CASSPDISPGAFF	TGCGCCAGCAGCCCGGACATCTCTCCTGGGGCTTTCTTT
.	.	TRBV4-1	TRBJ2-7	CASSQVGTYEQYF	TGCGCCAGCAGCCAAGTGGGGACCTACGAGCAGTACTTC
once	TRBD1	TRBV27	TRBJ2-7	CASSTGTGPYEQYF	TGTGCCAGCAGTACCGGGACAGGGCCCTACGAGCAGTACTTC
.	.	TRBV15	TRBJ2-5	CATSRETALIQETQYF	TGTGCCACCAGCAGAGAGACTGCGCTAATTCAAGAGACCCAGTACTTC
.	TRBD1	TRBV5-5	TRBJ1-2	CASTDDRVLGYTF	TGTGCCAGCACTGACGACAGGGTTCTTGGCTACACCTTC
few	.	TRBV20-1	TRBJ2-7	CSARKYYEQYF	TGCAGTGCTAGAAAATACTACGAGCAGTACTTC
once	.	TRBV6-2/TRBV6-3	TRBJ2-7	CASSYSGVGLGEQYF	TGTGCCAGCAGTTACTCCGGAGTAGGGTTGGGAGAGCAGTACTTC
once	TRBD1	TRBV9	TRBJ2-1	CASSDGTGGREQFF	TGTGCCAGCAGCGACGGGACAGGGGGACGGGAGCAGTTCTTC
.	.	TRBV10-3	TRBJ2-7	CAISDRAYEQYF	TGTGCCATCAGTGACAGGGCCTACGAGCAGTACTTC
.	TRBD1	TRBV11-3	TRBJ2-3	CASSAGRDRGSDTQYF	TGTGCCAGCAGCGCAGGCCGGGACAGGGGGTCGGATACGCAGTATTTT
.	.	TRBV11-2	TRBJ1-1	CASSFRTHTEAFF	TGTGCCAGCTCGTTCAGGACTCACACTGAAGCTTTCTTT
.	TRBD1	TRBV18	TRBJ2-5	CASNIRGPEETQYF	TGTGCCAGCAATATAAGGGGGCCTGAAGAGACCCAGTACTTC
.	.	TRBV7-9	TRBJ1-1	CASSIRTQGSPAFF	TGTGCCAGCAGCATCCGGACACAGGGATCTCCGGCTTTCTTT
.	TRBD2	TRBV7-3	TRBJ2-3	CASSPRLAGSTDTQYF	TGTGCCAGCAGCCCCCGACTAGCGGGCTCCACAGATACGCAGTATTTT
.	.	TRBV6-5	TRBJ2-1	CACGHRGYNEQFF	TGTGCCTGCGGTCATCGGGGGTACAATGAGCAGTTCTTC
.	.	TRBV14	TRBJ2-1	CASSQLRDQAEQFF	TGTGCCAGCAGCCAACTACGGGATCAAGCTGAGCAGTTCTTC